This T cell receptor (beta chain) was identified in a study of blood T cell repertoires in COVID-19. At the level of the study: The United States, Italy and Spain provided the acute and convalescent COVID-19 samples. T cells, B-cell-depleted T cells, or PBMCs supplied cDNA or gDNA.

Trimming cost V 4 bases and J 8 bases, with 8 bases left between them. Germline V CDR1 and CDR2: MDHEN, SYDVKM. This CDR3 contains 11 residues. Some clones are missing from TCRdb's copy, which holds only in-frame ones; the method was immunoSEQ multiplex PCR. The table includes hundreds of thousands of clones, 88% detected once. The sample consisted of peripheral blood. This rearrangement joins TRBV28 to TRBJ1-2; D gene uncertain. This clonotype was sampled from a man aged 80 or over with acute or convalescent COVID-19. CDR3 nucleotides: TGTGCCAGCAGTTCCGGAGGAGGCTACACCTTC. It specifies CASSSGGGYTF.